This T cell receptor beta chain was retrieved from a study of T cell repertoires in cytomegalovirus infection. Overall study context: CMV infection plus the matching HLA type was flagged by public TCR beta signatures.

General study points: Individuals carrying CMV plus the relevant HLA were identified by cumulative frequency of public TCR beta families.

TCRdb reprocessed the reads with MiXCR, giving one entry per CDR3 protein. This sample has around 630,000 distinct CDR3 sequences, with more than 20% found just once. A note on this clonotype: The antigen is undetermined.

This clonotype was sampled from a human donor in good health (CMV status not recorded). Some clones in this sample may be carry-over from other donors' samples. The material sequenced was CD8+ T cells from PBMCs.

CDR3 loop: CASSNLRTGGNQPQHF. The CDR3 region has the DNA TGTGCCAGCAGCAATCTACGGACGGGTGGCAATCAGCCCCAGCATTTT. The rearrangement links TRBV11-3 to TRBJ1-5; D is uncertain. From germline, CDR1 is SGHNT and CDR2 YENEEA. The CDR3 consists of 16 residues. V was trimmed by 5 bases and J by 2 bases, leaving 16 bases between them.